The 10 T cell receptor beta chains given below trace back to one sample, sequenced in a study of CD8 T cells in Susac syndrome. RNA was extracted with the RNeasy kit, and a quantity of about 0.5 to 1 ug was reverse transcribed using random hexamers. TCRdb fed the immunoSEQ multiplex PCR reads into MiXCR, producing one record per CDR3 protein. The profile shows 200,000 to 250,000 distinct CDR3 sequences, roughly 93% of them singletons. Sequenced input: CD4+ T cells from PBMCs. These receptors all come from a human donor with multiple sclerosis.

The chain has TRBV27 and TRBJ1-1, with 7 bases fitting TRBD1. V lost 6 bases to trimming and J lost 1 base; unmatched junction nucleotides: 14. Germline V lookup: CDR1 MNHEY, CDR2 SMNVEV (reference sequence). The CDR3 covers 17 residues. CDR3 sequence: CASSISDPTGRNTEAFF. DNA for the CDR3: TGTGCCAGCAGCATCTCTGACCCGACAGGGAGGAACACTGAAGCTTTCTTT.

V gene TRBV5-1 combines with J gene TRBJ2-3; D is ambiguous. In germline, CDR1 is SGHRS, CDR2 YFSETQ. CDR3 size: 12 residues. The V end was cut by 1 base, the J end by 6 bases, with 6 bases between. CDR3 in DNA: TGCGCCAGCAGCTTGCGTTTGGATACGCAGTATTTT. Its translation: CASSLRLDTQYF.

The DNA of the CDR3 is TGTGCCAGCAGTGCACAGGGACTAGCGGGAGTCGGTGTGAGCAATGAGCAGTTCTTC. Its protein product is CASSAQGLAGVGVSNEQFF. This chain connects TRBV6-4 to TRBJ2-1; 14 positions agree with TRBD2. CDR1 is MRHNA and CDR2 is SNTAGT in the germline V gene. The ends lost 4 bases at V and 6 bases at J; junction bases unmatched: 14. The CDR3 length is 19 residues.

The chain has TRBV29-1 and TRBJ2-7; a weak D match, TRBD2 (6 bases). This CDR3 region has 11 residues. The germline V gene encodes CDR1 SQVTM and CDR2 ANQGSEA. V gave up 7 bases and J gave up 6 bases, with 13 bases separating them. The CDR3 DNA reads TGCAGCGCTTACGGGGGAGGCGAGCAGTACGTC. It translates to CSAYGGGEQYV.

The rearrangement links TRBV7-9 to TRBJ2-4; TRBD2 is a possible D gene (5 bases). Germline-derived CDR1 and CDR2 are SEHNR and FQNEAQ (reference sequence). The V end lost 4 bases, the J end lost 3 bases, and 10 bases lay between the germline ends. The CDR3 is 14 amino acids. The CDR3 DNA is TGTGCCAGCAGCTCGCTCCGGGGCAAAAACATTCAGTACTTC. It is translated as CASSSLRGKNIQYF.

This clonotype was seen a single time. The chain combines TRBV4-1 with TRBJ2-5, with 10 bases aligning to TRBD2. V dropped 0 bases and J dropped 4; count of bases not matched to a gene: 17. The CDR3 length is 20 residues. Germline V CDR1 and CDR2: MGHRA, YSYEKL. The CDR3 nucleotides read TGCGCCAGCAGCCAAGATATCCCGACTAGCGGGCGGTTGTTGGTAGAGACCCAGTACTTC. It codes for CASSQDIPTSGRLLVETQYF.

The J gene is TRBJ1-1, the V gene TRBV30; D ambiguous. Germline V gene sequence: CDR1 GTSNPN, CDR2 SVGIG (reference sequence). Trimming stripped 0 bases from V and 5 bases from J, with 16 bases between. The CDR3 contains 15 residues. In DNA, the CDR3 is TGTGCCTGGAGTGTGGGGATCGATTTTACGACTGAAGCTTTCTTT. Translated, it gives CAWSVGIDFTTEAFF.

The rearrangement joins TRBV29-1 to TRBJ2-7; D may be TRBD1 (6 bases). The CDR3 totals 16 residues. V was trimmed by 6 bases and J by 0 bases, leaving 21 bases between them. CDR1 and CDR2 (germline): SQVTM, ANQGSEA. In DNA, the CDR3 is TGCAGCGTCCTCACCAGTCGGACAGAGAGCTCCTACGAGCAGTACGTC. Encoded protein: CSVLTSRTESSYEQYV.

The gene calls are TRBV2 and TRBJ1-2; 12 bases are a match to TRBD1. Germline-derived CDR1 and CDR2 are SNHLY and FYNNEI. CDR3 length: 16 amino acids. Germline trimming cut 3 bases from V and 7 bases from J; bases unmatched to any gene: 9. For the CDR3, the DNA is TGTGCCAGCAGTGATCAACCGGGACAGGGGGCCTTTGGCTACACCTTC. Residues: CASSDQPGQGAFGYTF.

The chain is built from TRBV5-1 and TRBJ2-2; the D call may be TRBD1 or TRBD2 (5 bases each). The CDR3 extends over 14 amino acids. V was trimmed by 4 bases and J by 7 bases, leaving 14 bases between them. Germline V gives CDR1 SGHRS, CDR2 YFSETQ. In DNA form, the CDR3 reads TGCGCCAGCAGCGGACGAGGGACGGACGGGGAGCTGTTTTTT. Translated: CASSGRGTDGELFF.